The 6 T cell receptor beta chains reported below all come from one sample, sequenced in a study of blood T cells in healthy people across ages. Through a sample-barcoded 5' primer and a J-beta primer mix, a second PCR was run for 7 to 11 cycles. TCRdb reprocessed the 5' RACE reads with MiXCR, giving one entry per CDR3 protein. Of about 970,000 distinct CDR3 sequences in the sample, approximately 50% were seen once. The sample comprised blood. Every receptor here comes from an older woman in good health.

The chain combines TRBV5-1 with TRBJ1-5, with 7 bases aligning to TRBD1. Germline CDR1 and CDR2: SGHRS and YFSETQ. The CDR3 spans 14 residues. The V and J ends lost 4 bases and 2 bases, in that order; junction bases with no gene match: 3. This CDR3 is CASSIGGGNQPQHF. The CDR3 region has the DNA TGCGCCAGCAGCATAGGGGGCGGCAATCAGCCCCAGCATTTT.

In its sample, this clonotype was seen once. This sequence joins TRBV13 and TRBJ2-4; 9 bases align to TRBD2. In germline, CDR1 is PRHDT, CDR2 FYEKMQ (reference sequence). The J segment lost 0 bases and the V segment lost 0 bases, leaving 6 bases of the junction unmatched. The CDR3 covers 18 residues. The CDR3 sequence is CASSLGPRLAAAKNIQYF. DNA of the CDR3: TGTGCCAGCAGCTTAGGGCCTAGACTAGCGGCAGCCAAAAACATTCAGTACTTC.

This chain links TRBV25-1 with TRBJ1-2, with D unclear. The CDR3 totals 13 residues. V was shortened by 0 bases and J by 10 bases, with 12 bases between the two germline ends. Germline CDR1 MGHDK, CDR2 SYGVNS. CDR3 region: CASSEYGLQHYTF. CDR3 DNA: TGTGCCAGCAGTGAATATGGGCTCCAACACTACACCTTC.

This clonotype came up many times. The J gene is TRBJ2-5, the V gene TRBV29-1, with D tentatively TRBD1 (6 bases). Trimming shortened V by 7 bases and J by 4 bases, and 10 bases separated the two germline ends. Germline CDR1 SQVTM, CDR2 ANQGSEA. The CDR3 is 11 residues long. DNA for the CDR3: TGCAGCGGTCGCAGGGGAGAGACCCAGTACTTC. Translating it yields CSGRRGETQYF.

The gene calls are TRBV5-1 and TRBJ2-7, with a weak D call TRBD2 (5 bases). Trimming shortened V by 2 bases and J by 0 bases, and 12 bases separated the two germline ends. From germline, CDR1 is SGHRS and CDR2 YFSETQ. The CDR3 extends over 15 amino acids. The CDR3 reads CASSLSSHSSYEQYF. CDR3 nucleotides: TGCGCCAGCAGCTTATCTAGCCATAGCTCCTACGAGCAGTACTTC.

The V gene is TRBV3-1, the J gene TRBJ2-3; TRBD2 agrees at 11 bases. The germline CDR1 and CDR2 sequences are LGHDT and YNNKEL (reference sequence). J gave up 0 bases and V 1 base, and 6 bases lay outside the gene matches. This CDR3 is 18 amino acids long. The DNA for the CDR3 is TGTGCCAGCAGCCAAGGAGGACTAGCGGGCTCTAGCACAGATACGCAGTATTTT. Translating it yields CASSQGGLAGSSTDTQYF.